The rows below give T cell receptor beta chains drawn from one sample of a study of OX40 agonist ivuxolimab in advanced cancers. Assay: immunoSEQ multiplex PCR; the TCRdb copy retains only in-frame clones and omits some. The top ten hold roughly 5% of the sample, which has approximately 92,000 clones, approximately 84% seen once. Source: CD4+ or CD8+ T cells sorted from blood, taken in a trial of the OX40 agonist ivuxolimab. The receptors come from an adult with an advanced solid tumor such as melanoma, head and neck, liver or kidney cancer. Each CDR3 is given with its conserved first and last residue. A D gene is named only where the DNA matches it firmly. Expanded clones get a size class; other rows say once, few or many, or leave the size out.

size	V	J	D	DNA	CDR3
-	TRBV5-4	TRBJ2-7	-	TGTGCCAGCAGCCGACCGGACTCCTCTCCCCACGAGCAGTACTTC	CASSRPDSSPHEQYF
-	TRBV5-1	TRBJ2-7	TRBD1	TGCGCCAGCAGCTTACAGGGGAGTCCGTACGAGCAGTACTTC	CASSLQGSPYEQYF
few	TRBV25-1	TRBJ1-5	-	TGTGCCAGCAGGGGTCCCAATCAGCCCCAGCATTTT	CASRGPNQPQHF
-	TRBV27	TRBJ2-3	TRBD2	TGTGCCAGCAGTTTATGGGCGGGAGGCACAGATACGCAGTATTTT	CASSLWAGGTDTQYF
once	TRBV19	TRBJ1-2	TRBD1	TGTGCCAGTATTTCAGCGTCGGACAGGTCCCTCTATGGCTACACCTTC	CASISASDRSLYGYTF
-	TRBV4-3	TRBJ1-4	TRBD1	TGCGCCAGCAAAGGTGACAGGGGGGGGGAAAAACTGTTTTTT	CASKGDRGGEKLFF
once	TRBV11-2	TRBJ2-2	TRBD2	TGTGCCAGCAGTCTTAACAACCCTCCCGGGACTAGTCTCACCGGGGAGCTGTTTTTT	CASSLNNPPGTSLTGELFF
-	TRBV7-2	TRBJ2-1	TRBD2	TGTGCCAGCAGTTTCCCAATAGCGGGGGGGCCGTGGGATGAGCAGTTCTTC	CASSFPIAGGPWDEQFF
-	TRBV18	TRBJ1-1	TRBD1	TGTGCCAGCTCTCCTGACAGGGCTTTGAACACTGAAGCTTTCTTT	CASSPDRALNTEAFF
-	TRBV7-2	TRBJ1-2	-	TGTGCCAGCAGCTTATTCAGACAGCCAGAGGGATACACCTTC	CASSLFRQPEGYTF
-	TRBV5-6	TRBJ1-2	TRBD1	TGTGCCAGCAGCTTGGACAGGGGGCTAATTACCTATGGCTACACCTTC	CASSLDRGLITYGYTF
-	TRBV27	TRBJ1-5	-	TGTGCCAGCAGAGCACAAGTCAGCAATCAGCCCCAGCATTTT	CASRAQVSNQPQHF
-	TRBV6-5	TRBJ1-2	-	TGTGCCAGCAGTTACTCGAATACGGTCGGTGGCTACACCTTC	CASSYSNTVGGYTF
-	TRBV4-2	TRBJ2-3	-	TGTGCCAGCAGCCCGGGGGGCCCAGATACGCAGTATTTT	CASSPGGPDTQYF
-	TRBV12-5	TRBJ2-7	-	TGTGCTAGTGGCTTGGACATCGACAAGCAGTACTTC	CASGLDIDKQYF
-	TRBV5-1	TRBJ1-1	-	TGCGCCAGCAGCCCCTTGGGGACAAGCATGAACACTGAAGCTTTCTTT	CASSPLGTSMNTEAFF
-	TRBV5-8	TRBJ2-2	TRBD1	TGTGCCAGCACCCCCGGGACAGTCGGAACCGGGGAGCTGTTTTTT	CASTPGTVGTGELFF
few	TRBV2	TRBJ1-2	-	TGTGCCAGCAGCCTTGGGGGGATCAGGGGTGGCTACACCTTC	CASSLGGIRGGYTF
-	TRBV7-2	TRBJ1-2	-	TGTGCCAGCAGCTTAGCGACGGACAACTATGGCTACACCTTC	CASSLATDNYGYTF
-	TRBV10-3	TRBJ2-1	TRBD1	TGTGCCATCAGTGAGAATCGAGGGGGCCTGAATGAGCAGTTCTTC	CAISENRGGLNEQFF
few	TRBV7-2	TRBJ1-4	-	TGTGCCAGCAGCTTAGAGCAGGATGTAGTTGCAACTAATGAAAAACTGTTTTTT	CASSLEQDVVATNEKLFF
-	TRBV6-1	TRBJ2-7	-	TGTGCCAGCAGTGAGCGGGACGGGAACGAGCAGTACTTC	CASSERDGNEQYF
-	TRBV6-1	TRBJ1-2	-	TGTGCCAGCAGACCCGGGTTGGACGGCTACACCTTC	CASRPGLDGYTF
-	TRBV18	TRBJ2-1	TRBD2	TGTGCCAGCTCACTTGGAGGGGGAGCGGGAGATGAGCAGTTCTTC	CASSLGGGAGDEQFF
few	TRBV9	TRBJ1-1	-	TGTGCCAGCAGCGTAGGGAGGGGAACTGAAGCTTTCTTT	CASSVGRGTEAFF
-	TRBV7-3	TRBJ2-7	-	TGTGCCAGCAAACCCTCCCGTGGGGGGATAAAGTACGAGCAGTACTTC	CASKPSRGGIKYEQYF
-	TRBV4-2	TRBJ2-7	-	TGTGCCAGCAGCCGGGGCAGGGGCTCCTACGAGCAGTACTTC	CASSRGRGSYEQYF
-	TRBV6-5	TRBJ1-1	-	TGTGCCAGCAGTCGCCCGGGGAAAGCTTTCTTT	CASSRPGKAFF
-	TRBV15	TRBJ1-5	-	TGTGCCACCAGCAGAGCGGGTAGCAATCAGCCCCAGCATTTT	CATSRAGSNQPQHF
few	TRBV29-1	TRBJ1-1	-	TGCAGCGTTGATCAGGGGCGTCAAACTGAAGCTTTCTTT	CSVDQGRQTEAFF
once	TRBV4-1	TRBJ2-1	-	TGCGCCAGCAGCCCCGGACAGACCTCCTACAATGAGCAGTTCTTC	CASSPGQTSYNEQFF
-	TRBV7-2	TRBJ2-1	TRBD2	TGTGCCAGCAGCTTAGGTACTAGCGGGGGCTACAATGAGCAGTTCTTC	CASSLGTSGGYNEQFF
once	TRBV25-1	TRBJ2-7	-	TGTGCCAGCAGTGGGACGAGTGGAGAGCAGTACTTC	CASSGTSGEQYF
-	TRBV7-3	TRBJ2-2	TRBD2	TGTGCCAGCAGCCCCAATGGGGGGGTGAACACCGGGGAGCTGTTTTTT	CASSPNGGVNTGELFF
-	TRBV4-1	TRBJ2-2	TRBD2	TGCGCCAGCAGCCAAGATCCGGGGCGAGCGGGAGATCGTACCGGGGAGCTGTTTTTT	CASSQDPGRAGDRTGELFF
-	TRBV27	TRBJ2-5	-	TGTGCCAGCAGTTTAGGTTCCGAGACCCTGGGGGAGACCCAGTACTTC	CASSLGSETLGETQYF
-	TRBV7-2	TRBJ2-1	-	TGTGCCAGCAGCTTAAGTCGGGGGCCGGTCTACAATGAGCAGTTCTTC	CASSLSRGPVYNEQFF